The entry below describes one T cell receptor beta chain. Its antigen is not yet known. Per-nucleotide qualities are absent, and no much larger clonotype sits a single base away. Including cysteine and phenylalanine, the CDR3 has 16 amino acids. Of all the DNA, just the CDR3 is kept, 48 bases in frame from base 1. V and J are trimmed by 0 bases and 6 bases, and the gene matches miss 6 bases of the junction. Based on the germline V gene, the CDR1 and CDR2 sequences are LGHNT and FRNRAP. The sample is drawn from a study of T cell responses to AZD1222 COVID-19 vaccine (TCRdb year 2021). General notes on the study: Because spike-specific TCR depth and breadth did not differ between the two schedules, AZD1222 recipients who got a second dose at roughly 4 weeks were pooled with those who got a second dose at roughly 12 weeks. Trial participants were enrolled into age subgroups of 18-55, 56-69 and 70-plus years, which contained about 150, 27 and 61 TCR-sequenced participants, respectively. A total of 240 or so trial participants underwent TCR sequencing, of whom about 200 had received two doses of AZD1222 and some 25 had received two doses of the MenACWY control vaccine.

The sample's time point label is to be understood as: baseline before first vaccination. Vaccinee samples were obtained from the UK trials COV001 and COV002, which included a single-blind randomized controlled phase 2/3 trial of AZD1222 (ChAdOx1 nCoV-19) in healthy adults. For TCRbeta chain sequencing, PBMC samples from trial participants were taken at day 0 and at day 28 after the second dose. The paper as a whole reports these results and caveats: The 56-69-year group was small, and its depth increase did not reach significance, likely because of low power. CD4 TCRs associated with the vaccine covered the entire spike protein, and the dominant responses were in regions 160-218 and 743-854. No day 14 peak-response samples were available, so repertoires were characterized only after the peak T cell response. A significant rise in spike-specific TCR breadth and depth was observed after two AZD1222 doses relative to day 0 and relative to MenACWY recipients. Participants were mostly white British, with more females than males. The authors suggested clonal diversity may have been underestimated. Nearly half of unique spike-specific TCRs reportedly recognized epitopes outside regions mutated in the B.1.351 and B.1.1.7 variants. Conclusions about previously exposed vaccinees are limited because only five to seven AZD1222 recipients were SARS-CoV-2 seropositive at baseline.

The CDR3 regions of human TCRbeta chains were subjected to immunosequencing. Per the original workflow: TCRs in the repertoires were compared against a reference library of SARS-CoV-2-specific TCRs that had been generated with the MIRA antigen-specificity platform. Breadth was defined as the fraction of unique TCRs that were SARS-CoV-2-associated. Depth was defined as the fraction of total T cells that were SARS-CoV-2-associated. Using the MIRA data, every spike-specific TCR was mapped to the spike region that the TCR reacted to and assigned to either a CD4 or a CD8 class. Log10-transformed breadth and depth values were compared by one-way ANOVA with Sidak's multiple comparisons tests. This is the immuneACCESS table as TCRdb keeps it, with only in-frame sequences that have V and J called. A part of the clones is gone; compared with another copy, unresolved V genes explain less than half, and the rest is unexplained. For V, J and clone size, that table is used; D and trimming come from the DNA. Within this sample are 90,000 to 150,000 clones, with approximately 90% of them counted one time only. 2.4% of the sample is in the top ten clones.

Sequenced here: peripheral blood, sampled on day 0 of AZD1222 vaccination. The chain employs TRBV12-5 and TRBJ2-1, and 9 junctional nucleotides match TRBD2. This sequence originates from an adult in good health. The nucleotide sequence reads as follows: TGTGCTAGTGGTTTGGTGTCGGGACTAGCTCTCAATGAGCAGTTCTTC. This gives the protein CASGLVSGLALNEQFF.